The 8 T cell receptor beta chains below come from one sample, sequenced in a study of CD8+ T cells in alopecia areata. Treatment of the sample: oral pan-JAK inhibitor, 5-10 mg twice daily. cDNA reverse transcribed from extracted RNA served as the sequencing template. Repertoires were generated with immunoSEQ multiplex PCR, while TCRdb's copy carries only in-frame clones and drops some. The sample records roughly 230,000 clones, roughly 40% being singletons. The sample consisted of CD4+ T cells sorted from blood, taken at roughly week 38, from a patient treated with tofacitinib. The receptors originated from a human donor with alopecia areata.

The sample holds a few counts of this clone. The chain carries TRBV30 and TRBJ1-5, with D uncertain. V was clipped by 0 bases and J by 6 bases, with 9 bases between them. Germline assignment: CDR1 GTSNPN and CDR2 SVGIG (reference sequence). The CDR3 sequence is 13 residues long. As DNA, the CDR3 is TGTGCCTGGAGTGTGGACTCACCTCAGCCCCAGCATTTT. This encodes CAWSVDSPQPQHF.

Worth noting for this clone: Other DNA variants within this sample encode the same CDR3. The genes are TRBV5-1 and TRBJ2-7; D is ambiguous. The CDR3 consists of 11 residues. Germline assignment: CDR1 SGHRS and CDR2 YFSETQ. Trimming cost V 0 bases and J 6 bases, with 4 bases left between them. CDR3 region: CASSLGGEQYF. In nucleotides, the CDR3 is TGCGCCAGCAGCTTGGGGGGCGAGCAGTACTTC.

The chain is built from TRBV5-1 and TRBJ2-5; D perhaps matches TRBD1 (6 bases). The CDR3 spans 15 residues. V lost 1 base to trimming and J lost 2 bases, with 12 bases between them. The germline V gene encodes CDR1 SGHRS and CDR2 YFSETQ. Written as DNA, the CDR3 is TGCGCCAGCAGCTTGACCGGACAGCCTCAAGAGACCCAGTACTTC. Translated: CASSLTGQPQETQYF.

This chain joins TRBV11-2 and TRBJ1-5; TRBD1 might be the D (5 bases). The CDR3 consists of 15 residues. Germline lookup yields CDR1 SGHAT and CDR2 FQNNGV. V lost 2 bases and J 6 bases, leaving 14 bases between the germline ends. The CDR3 DNA sequence: TGTGCCAGCAGCTTACGGCAGGGCAAAGGTCAGCCCCAGCATTTT. This sequence encodes CASSLRQGKGQPQHF. Together with reference TRBV11-2 and TRBJ1-5, the CDR3 gives the full variable domain: EAGVAQSPRYKIIEKRQSVAFWCNPISGHATLYWYQQILGQGPKLLIQFQNNGVVDDSQLPKDRFSAERLKGVDSTLKIQPAKLEDSAVYLCASSLRQGKGQPQHFGDGTRLSIL.

The V call is TRBV7-2, the J call TRBJ1-2, with no clear D. Germline CDR1 and CDR2: SGHTA and FQGNSA. The CDR3 extends over 15 amino acids. V lost 0 bases to trimming and J lost 0 bases, with 8 bases between them. In DNA, the CDR3 is TGTGCCAGCAGCTTAGCCCACGGACCTAACTATGGCTACACCTTC. Amino acids: CASSLAHGPNYGYTF.

The rearrangement links TRBV11-2 to TRBJ2-1; D possibly corresponds to TRBD1 (5 bases). The CDR3 runs 15 residues. In germline, CDR1 is SGHAT, CDR2 FQNNGV. V dropped 3 bases and J dropped 0 bases, with 9 bases sitting between them. The CDR3 nucleotides are TGTGCCAGCAGCTTCTCCAGGGACTCCTACAATGAGCAGTTCTTC. It codes for CASSFSRDSYNEQFF.

This chain uses TRBV18 with TRBJ2-5, with D possibly being TRBD2 (6 bases). The germline V gene has CDR1 KGHSH and CDR2 LQKENI. The germline V and J ends were trimmed by 6 bases and 5 bases, with 16 bases remaining between them. This CDR3 comprises 14 residues. As DNA, the CDR3 is TGTGCCAGCTCTCGGACATTACGGGGGGAGACCCAGTACTTC. Translated, it gives CASSRTLRGETQYF.

There are a few counts of this clone. The rearrangement uses TRBV7-9 and TRBJ1-1; D perhaps matches TRBD1 (5 bases). The CDR3 is 16 amino acids. Germline lookup yields CDR1 SEHNR and CDR2 FQNEAQ (reference sequence). V was trimmed by 6 bases and J by 1 base, leaving 18 bases between them. The CDR3 DNA follows: TGTGCCAGCAGGGGGGGAGCAGGCTCCTCGAACACTGAAGCTTTCTTT. Protein: CASRGGAGSSNTEAFF.